Here is one TCR beta chain with its context. Its antigen remains unknown. Donors were nominally healthy when sampled, though unrecorded immune exposures were likely. The data are from a study of cytomegalovirus exposure and HLA in healthy donors. There are 14 residues in the CDR3. V was shortened by 0 bases and J by 2 bases, with 5 bases between the two germline ends. Germline CDR1 is PRHDT and CDR2 is FYEKMQ (reference sequence). The PCR contained 60 Vbeta and 13 Jbeta primers. Libraries were prepared by immunoSEQ multiplex PCR; TCRdb keeps only in-frame clonotypes and omits some of them. The top ten clones hold more than 3% of a sample with roughly 140,000 clones, roughly 80% of them seen once. Overall study results and limits: In vitro testing confirmed three CMV-associated chains as specific for CMV antigens. Listed as cytomegalovirus-associated were roughly 180 TCR beta chains.

What was sequenced was PBMCs. The receptor's source is a male donor in good health and CMV-seronegative. This chain uses TRBV13 with TRBJ1-5; D might be TRBD1 (5 bases). CDR3 bases: TGTGCCAGCAGCTTAGGACAGGGCAATCAGCCCCAGCATTTT. Amino acids: CASSLGQGNQPQHF. The variable domain in full, completed from reference TRBV13 and TRBJ1-5, reads AAGVIQSPRHLIKEKRETATLKCYPIPRHDTVYWYQQGPGQDPQFLISFYEKMQSDKGSIPDRFSAQQFSDYHSELNMSSLELGDSALYFCASSLGQGNQPQHFGDGTRLSIL.